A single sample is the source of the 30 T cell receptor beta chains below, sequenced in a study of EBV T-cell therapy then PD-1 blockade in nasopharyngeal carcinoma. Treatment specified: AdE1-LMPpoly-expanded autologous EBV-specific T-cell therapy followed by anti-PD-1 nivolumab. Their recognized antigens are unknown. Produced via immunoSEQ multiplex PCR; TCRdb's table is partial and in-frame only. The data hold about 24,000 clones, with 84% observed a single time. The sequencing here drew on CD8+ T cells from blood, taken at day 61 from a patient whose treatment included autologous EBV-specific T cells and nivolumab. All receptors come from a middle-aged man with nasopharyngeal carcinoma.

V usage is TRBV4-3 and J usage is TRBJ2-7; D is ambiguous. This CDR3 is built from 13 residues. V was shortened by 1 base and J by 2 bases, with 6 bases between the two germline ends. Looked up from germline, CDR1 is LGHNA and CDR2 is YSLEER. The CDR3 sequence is CASSQGEPYEQYF. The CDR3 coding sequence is TGCGCCAGCAGCCAAGGAGAGCCCTACGAGCAGTACTTC.

The CDR3: CASSLGQDSYNEQFF. The DNA of the CDR3 is TGTGCCAGCAGCTTAGGACAGGACTCCTACAATGAGCAGTTCTTC. The V and J genes are TRBV7-9 and TRBJ2-1; TRBD1 might be the D (6 bases). From germline, CDR1 is SEHNR and CDR2 FQNEAQ (reference sequence). Between the trimmed V and J ends, which lost 1 base and 0 bases, there was a span of 7 bases. The CDR3 sequence is 15 residues long.

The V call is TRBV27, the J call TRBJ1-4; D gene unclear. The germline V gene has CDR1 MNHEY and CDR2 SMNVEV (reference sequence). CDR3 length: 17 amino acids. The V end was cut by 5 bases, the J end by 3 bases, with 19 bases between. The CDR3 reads CASSPARASRANEKLFF. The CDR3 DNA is TGTGCCAGCAGTCCCGCCCGGGCTTCGAGGGCTAATGAAAAACTGTTTTTT.

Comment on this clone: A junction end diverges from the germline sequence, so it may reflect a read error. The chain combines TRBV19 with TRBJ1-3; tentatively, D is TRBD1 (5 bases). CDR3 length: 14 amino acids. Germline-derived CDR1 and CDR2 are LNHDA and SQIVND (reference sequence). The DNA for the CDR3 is TGTGGCAGTGGGGCAGCGCTTAATGGAAACACCATATATTTT. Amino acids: CGSGAALNGNTIYF.

CDR3 amino acids: CASSDGWNTEAFF. The CDR3 nucleotides are TGTGCCAGCAGTGACGGGTGGAACACTGAAGCTTTCTTT. V gene TRBV2 combines with J gene TRBJ1-1; D unresolved. The germline V gene encodes CDR1 SNHLY and CDR2 FYNNEI. The V end lost 3 bases, the J end lost 1 base, and 6 bases lay between the germline ends. This CDR3 region has 13 residues.

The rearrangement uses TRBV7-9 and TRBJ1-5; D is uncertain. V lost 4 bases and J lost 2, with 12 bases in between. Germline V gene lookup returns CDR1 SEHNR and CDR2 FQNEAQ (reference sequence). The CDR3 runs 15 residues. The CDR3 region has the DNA TGTGCCAGCAGCTCAACCTCCGCTGGCAATCAGCCCCAGCATTTT. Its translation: CASSSTSAGNQPQHF.

CDR3 sequence (DNA): TGTGCCAGCAGCGTCCGGGGGGGACAAAATGAAAAACTGTTTTTT. Protein product: CASSVRGGQNEKLFF. The chain couples TRBV9 to TRBJ1-4; tentative D call: TRBD1 (6 bases). The CDR3 sequence is 15 residues long. V lost 2 bases, J lost 5 bases, and 13 bases lay in between. Germline-derived CDR1 and CDR2 are SGDLS and YYNGEE.

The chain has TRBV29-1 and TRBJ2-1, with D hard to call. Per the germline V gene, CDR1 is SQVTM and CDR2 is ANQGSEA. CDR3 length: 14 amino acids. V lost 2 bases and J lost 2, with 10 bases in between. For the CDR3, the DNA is TGCAGCGTTGAATGGCCAGTAGCCTACAATGAGCAGTTCTTC. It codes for CSVEWPVAYNEQFF.

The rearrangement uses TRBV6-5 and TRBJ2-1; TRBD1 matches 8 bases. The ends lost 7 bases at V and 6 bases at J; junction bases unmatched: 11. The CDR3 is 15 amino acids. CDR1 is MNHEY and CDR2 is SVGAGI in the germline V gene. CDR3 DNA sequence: TGTGCCAGCACAACGCGGGACAGGTTGAGCAATGAGCAGTTCTTC. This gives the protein CASTTRDRLSNEQFF.

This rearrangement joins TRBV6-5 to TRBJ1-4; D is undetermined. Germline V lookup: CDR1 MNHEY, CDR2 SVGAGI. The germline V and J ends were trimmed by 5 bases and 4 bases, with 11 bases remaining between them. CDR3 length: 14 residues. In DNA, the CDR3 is TGTGCCAGCAGTCCCCGGACGGTTAATGAAAAACTGTTTTTT. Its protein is CASSPRTVNEKLFF.

The CDR3 nucleotides are TGTGCCAGCAGTGCAGGGGACCACACCGGGGAGCTGTTTTTT. Translation gives CASSAGDHTGELFF. The chain is built from TRBV6-4 and TRBJ2-2; D might be TRBD1 (6 bases). V was clipped by 4 bases and J by 3 bases, with 9 bases between them. The CDR3 extends over 14 amino acids. Germline V CDR1 and CDR2: MRHNA, SNTAGT.

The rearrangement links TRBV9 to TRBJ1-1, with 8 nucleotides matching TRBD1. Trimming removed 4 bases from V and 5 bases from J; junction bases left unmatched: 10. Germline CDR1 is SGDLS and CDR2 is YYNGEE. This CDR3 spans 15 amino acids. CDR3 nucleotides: TGTGCCAGCAGCCCCCGGACAGGGAGCTGGACTGAAGCTTTCTTT. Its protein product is CASSPRTGSWTEAFF.

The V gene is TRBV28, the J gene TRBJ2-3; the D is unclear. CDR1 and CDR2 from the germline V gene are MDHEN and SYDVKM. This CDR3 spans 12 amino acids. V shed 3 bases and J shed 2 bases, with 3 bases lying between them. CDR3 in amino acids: CASSLNTDTQYF. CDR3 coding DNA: TGTGCCAGCAGTTTGAACACAGATACGCAGTATTTT.

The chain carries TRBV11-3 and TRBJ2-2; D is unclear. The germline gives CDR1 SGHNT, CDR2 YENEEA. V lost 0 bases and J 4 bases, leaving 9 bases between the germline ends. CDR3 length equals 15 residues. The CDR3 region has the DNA TGTGCCAGCAGCTTAGACGGCCTTATCACCGGGGAGCTGTTTTTT. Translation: CASSLDGLITGELFF.

CDR3 loop: CASRRSFNSYNEQFF. The CDR3 nucleotides are TGTGCCAGCAGACGTAGCTTTAACTCCTACAATGAGCAGTTCTTC. The chain couples TRBV6-5 to TRBJ2-1; D ambiguous. Germline V gene lookup returns CDR1 MNHEY and CDR2 SVGAGI. V was cut by 6 bases and J by 0 bases, with 12 bases left in between. The CDR3 length is 15 residues.

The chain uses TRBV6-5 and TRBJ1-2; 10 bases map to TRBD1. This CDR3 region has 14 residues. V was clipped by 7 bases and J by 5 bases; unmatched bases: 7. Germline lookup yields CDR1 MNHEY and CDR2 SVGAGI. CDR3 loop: CASNPGQGVYGYTF. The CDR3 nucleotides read TGTGCCAGCAACCCCGGACAGGGGGTTTATGGCTACACCTTC.

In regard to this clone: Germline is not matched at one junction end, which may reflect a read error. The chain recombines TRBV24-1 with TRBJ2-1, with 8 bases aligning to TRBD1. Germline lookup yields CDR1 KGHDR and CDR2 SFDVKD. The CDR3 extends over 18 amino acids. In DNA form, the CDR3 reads TGTGCCACCAGTGATTTTGGGACAGGAGCCTCCTCCGACAATGAGCAGTTCTTC. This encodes CATSDFGTGASSDNEQFF.

The CDR3 region has the DNA TGTGCCAGCAGCCCAACCGACAGGCACCCTGAAGCTTTCTTT. It yields the protein CASSPTDRHPEAFF. V usage is TRBV5-5 and J usage is TRBJ1-1; perhaps TRBD1 as D (6 bases). Trimming took 4 bases from V and 6 from J, leaving 16 bases between them. The CDR3 spans 14 residues. CDR1 and CDR2 from the germline V gene are SGHKS and YYEKEE (reference sequence).

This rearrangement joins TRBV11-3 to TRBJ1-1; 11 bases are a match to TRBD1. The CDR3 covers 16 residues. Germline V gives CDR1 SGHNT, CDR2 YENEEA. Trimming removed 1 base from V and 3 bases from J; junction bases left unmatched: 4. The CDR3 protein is CASSLGTGGLDTEAFF. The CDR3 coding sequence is TGTGCCAGCAGCTTAGGGACAGGGGGCTTGGACACTGAAGCTTTCTTT.

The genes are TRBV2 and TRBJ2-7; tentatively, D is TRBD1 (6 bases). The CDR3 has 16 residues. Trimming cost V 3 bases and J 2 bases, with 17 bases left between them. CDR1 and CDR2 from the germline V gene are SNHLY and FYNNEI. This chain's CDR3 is CASSDMGHLIPYEQYF. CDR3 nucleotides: TGTGCCAGCAGTGATATGGGACACCTCATACCCTACGAGCAGTACTTC.

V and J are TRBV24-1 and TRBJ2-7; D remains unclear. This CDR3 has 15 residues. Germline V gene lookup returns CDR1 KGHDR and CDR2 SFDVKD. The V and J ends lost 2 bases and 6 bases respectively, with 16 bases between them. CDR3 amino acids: CATSDSTPDLFEQYF. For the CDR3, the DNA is TGTGCCACCAGTGATTCGACCCCGGACCTATTCGAGCAGTACTTC.

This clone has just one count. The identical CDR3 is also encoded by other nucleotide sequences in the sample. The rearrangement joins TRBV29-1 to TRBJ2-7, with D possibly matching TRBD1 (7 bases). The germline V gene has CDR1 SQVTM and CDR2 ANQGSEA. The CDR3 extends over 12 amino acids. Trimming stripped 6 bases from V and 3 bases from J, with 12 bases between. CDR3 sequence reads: CSVAGQSYEQYF. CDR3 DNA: TGCAGCGTCGCGGGACAGAGCTACGAGCAGTACTTC.

CDR3 in amino acids: CASSPDGNSPLHF. For the CDR3, the DNA is TGTGCCAGCAGTCCGGACGGGAATTCACCCCTCCACTTT. This chain uses TRBV6-4 with TRBJ1-6; D is undetermined. Trimming left V 5 bases short and J 7 bases short, with 9 bases between. Germline CDR1 is MRHNA and CDR2 is SNTAGT. The CDR3 spans 13 residues.

CDR3 coding DNA: TGTGCCAGCAGTCTCCGGGACAGCTCCTACGAGCAGTACTTC. Protein product: CASSLRDSSYEQYF. This chain uses TRBV2 with TRBJ2-7, with 7 positions matching TRBD1. CDR1 is SNHLY, CDR2 FYNNEI, per germline. The CDR3 covers 14 residues. Losses at the gene ends were 5 bases for V and 0 bases for J; bases not matched to a gene: 4.

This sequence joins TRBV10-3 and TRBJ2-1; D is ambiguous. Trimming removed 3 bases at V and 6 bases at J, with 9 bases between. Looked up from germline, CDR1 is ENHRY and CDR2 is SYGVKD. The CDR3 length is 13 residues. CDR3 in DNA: TGTGCCATCAGTGATTCGCCCCTCAATGAGCAGTTCTTC. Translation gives CAISDSPLNEQFF.

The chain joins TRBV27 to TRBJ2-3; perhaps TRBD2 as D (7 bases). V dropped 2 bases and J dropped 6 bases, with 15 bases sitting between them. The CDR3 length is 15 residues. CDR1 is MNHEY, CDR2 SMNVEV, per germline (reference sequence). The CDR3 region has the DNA TGTGCCAGCAGTTTAGATGGGGGGGCTACCGATACGCAGTATTTT. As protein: CASSLDGGATDTQYF.

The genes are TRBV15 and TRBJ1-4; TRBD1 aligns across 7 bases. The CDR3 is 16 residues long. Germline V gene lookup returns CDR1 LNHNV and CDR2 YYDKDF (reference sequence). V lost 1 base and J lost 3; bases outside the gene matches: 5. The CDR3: CATSRAPGQPNEKLFF. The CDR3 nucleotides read TGTGCCACCAGCAGAGCTCCGGGACAGCCTAATGAAAAACTGTTTTTT.

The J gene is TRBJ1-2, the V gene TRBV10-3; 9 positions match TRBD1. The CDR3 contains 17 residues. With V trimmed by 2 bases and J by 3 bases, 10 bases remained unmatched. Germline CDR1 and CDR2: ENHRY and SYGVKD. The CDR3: CAISEGGQGRMDYGYTF. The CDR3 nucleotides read TGTGCCATCAGTGAGGGAGGACAGGGGCGGATGGACTATGGCTACACCTTC.

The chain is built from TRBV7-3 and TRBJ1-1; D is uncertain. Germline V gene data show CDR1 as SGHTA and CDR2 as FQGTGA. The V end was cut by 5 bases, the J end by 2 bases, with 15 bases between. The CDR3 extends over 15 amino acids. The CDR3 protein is CASSKTGRSNTEAFF. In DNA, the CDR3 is TGTGCCAGCAGCAAAACCGGGAGGAGCAACACTGAAGCTTTCTTT.

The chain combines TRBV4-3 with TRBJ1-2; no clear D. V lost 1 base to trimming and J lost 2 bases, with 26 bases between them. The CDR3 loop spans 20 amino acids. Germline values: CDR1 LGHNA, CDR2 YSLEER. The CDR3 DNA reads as TGCGCCAGCAGCCAAGCTCCGGGCCTTACCGAAGCGGTTCTGAACTATGGCTACACCTTC. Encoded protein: CASSQAPGLTEAVLNYGYTF.